Sequencing of this TCR beta chain was carried out in a study of post-analysis software for immune sequencing data. Overall study context: Clinical courses comprised relapsing-remitting, secondary progressive and progressive-relapsing multiple sclerosis. Findings and caveats of the study: Patients had higher frequencies than controls of five TRBV segments, including TRBV5-6, TRBV5-1 and TRBV20-1.

A note on this clonotype: The antigen is unknown.

Per the germline V gene, CDR1 is SEHNR and CDR2 is FQNEAQ (reference sequence). The CDR3 runs to 16 residues. Presence of unique molecular identifiers characterized the TCR beta cDNA libraries. Input amounts of 1 to 10 million T cells were used. These gave around 500,000 cDNA molecules, so each molecule approximated one T cell. TCRdb used MiXCR to reprocess the PCR reads, holding one entry per CDR3 protein. The table records roughly 800,000 distinct CDR3 sequences, under 70% of them present only once. This chain links TRBV7-9 with TRBJ2-7; perhaps TRBD1 as D (6 bases). The J call is uncertain, as TRBJ2-5 better fits the DNA end. The sample consisted of blood. The receptor was derived from a girl aged 5 to 17 with multiple sclerosis. CDR3 sequence: CASSLDRVGLQETQYF. The CDR3 coding sequence is TGTGCCAGCAGCTTAGACAGGGTAGGGCTCCAAGAGACCCAGTACTTC.